The 20 T cell receptor beta chains below come from one sample, sequenced in a study of molecular identifiers for immune sequencing clone quantification (dated by TCRdb to the late 2010s). Library preparation employed PCR. TCRdb records NextSeq 500 as the sequencer. TCRdb took the public reads, trimmed them with fastp at Q25, ran MiXCR for clone calling and kept in-frame beta chains. For every CDR3 protein sequence, its rows merge into one entry that carries the most common genes and DNA. Here the sample has under 800,000 distinct CDR3 sequences; about 25% occur a single time. 0.78% of the sample goes to the ten largest clones. Sequencing used naive CD8+ T cells from blood, with Jurkat cell RNA spiked in. The cell subset or site tag for this specimen amounts to: FACS-sorted CD8+CD4-CCR7+CD45RA+ naive T cells. The receptors come from a human donor in good health. Some libraries in this study had Jurkat cell RNA spiked in.

This clonotype has a handful of counts. The rearrangement links TRBV27 to TRBJ2-2; TRBD1 matches at 7 bases. The germline gives CDR1 MNHEY, CDR2 SMNVEV (reference sequence). V lost 7 bases, J lost 0 bases, and 5 bases stayed unmatched. The CDR3 contains 15 residues. The chain's CDR3 is CASTYGTANTGELFF. DNA of the CDR3: TGTGCCAGCACCTACGGGACAGCGAACACCGGGGAGCTGTTTTTT.

As to this clonotype: This sequence may be a read error, since a much larger clone differs from it by one base. The final CDR3 position lacks the conserved phenylalanine or tryptophan, pointing to a likely read error. The chain combines TRBV9 with TRBJ2-7, with no clear D. This CDR3 region has 15 residues. In germline, CDR1 is SGDLS, CDR2 YYNGEE. V shed 4 bases and J shed 0 bases, with 14 bases lying between them. CDR3 amino acids: CASSRTGASSYEQYL. DNA of the CDR3: TGTGCCAGCAGCAGGACCGGTGCAAGCTCCTACGAGCAGTACCTC.

This clonotype was counted ten times or more. The chain uses TRBV2 and TRBJ1-1; TRBD1 might be the D (6 bases). The length of the CDR3 is 15 residues. CDR1 and CDR2 (germline): SNHLY, FYNNEI. Deletions cut 7 bases from V and 1 base from J, with 16 bases between. The DNA for the CDR3 is TGTGCCAGCAAACAGGGTGCATCGTCGAACACTGAAGCTTTCTTT. It is translated as CASKQGASSNTEAFF.

Regarding this clonotype: This may come from a read error, since a much larger clone is one base off. The rearrangement uses TRBV3-1 and TRBJ1-1; D unclear. The CDR3 runs 12 residues. The germline CDR1 and CDR2 sequences are LGHDT and YNNKEL (reference sequence). Here the CDR3 reads CASSPESSQASF. The CDR3 DNA follows: TGTGCCAGCAGCCCCGAGTCGAGTCAAGCTTCCTTT.

This clonotype was found a few times. The chain has TRBV27 and TRBJ2-5; D not certain. The CDR3 length is 14 residues. Germline V CDR1 and CDR2: MNHEY, SMNVEV (reference sequence). Between the trimmed V and J ends, which lost 6 bases and 5 bases, there was a span of 16 bases. The CDR3 here is CASRYSGSPETQYF. The CDR3 bases are TGTGCCAGCAGATATTCTGGTAGCCCGGAGACCCAGTACTTC.

This clonotype was seen ten or more times. V usage is TRBV4-2 and J usage is TRBJ2-1, with a possible D match to TRBD1 (5 bases). From germline, CDR1 is LGHNA and CDR2 YNFKEQ. V lost 4 bases and J lost 9, with 16 bases in between. The CDR3 spans 14 residues. CDR3 sequence reads: CASSPRDASGEQFF. In DNA form, the CDR3 reads TGTGCCAGCAGCCCCAGGGATGCTTCGGGTGAGCAGTTCTTC.

This clonotype was counted ten times or more. V gene TRBV6-6 combines with J gene TRBJ2-3; 11 bases align to TRBD2. V gave up 1 base and J gave up 2 bases; unmatched junction bases: 2. The CDR3 loop spans 16 amino acids. Germline V gene sequence: CDR1 MNHNY, CDR2 SVGAGI (reference sequence). CDR3 protein: CASSYLTSGITDTQYF. CDR3 DNA: TGTGCCAGCAGTTACTTGACTAGCGGGATCACAGATACGCAGTATTTT.

This clonotype has more than one count but fewer than ten. This sequence joins TRBV7-9 and TRBJ2-1; tentatively, D is TRBD2 (6 bases). CDR3 length: 16 amino acids. The V end was cut by 2 bases, the J end by 6 bases, with 17 bases between. Germline values: CDR1 SEHNR, CDR2 FQNEAQ (reference sequence). This chain's CDR3 is CASSLTLGGLGNEQFF. For the CDR3, the DNA is TGTGCCAGCAGCTTAACCCTGGGAGGTCTGGGCAATGAGCAGTTCTTC.

In this sample, this clonotype turned up many times. The gene calls are TRBV6-1 and TRBJ2-1; D perhaps matches TRBD2 (6 bases). CDR3 size: 14 residues. V lost 4 bases and J lost 5, with 12 bases in between. Germline V CDR1 and CDR2: MNHNS, SASEGT. Here the CDR3 reads CASSAGTRDNEQFF. The CDR3 DNA reads TGTGCCAGCAGTGCCGGGACTCGAGACAATGAGCAGTTCTTC.

The chain employs TRBV5-4 and TRBJ1-1; D uncertain. From germline, CDR1 is SGHNT and CDR2 YYREEE (reference sequence). The CDR3 runs 12 residues. The V end was cut by 4 bases, the J end by 6 bases, with 10 bases between. This CDR3 is CASSHSGAEAFF. The DNA for the CDR3 is TGTGCCAGCAGCCACTCTGGGGCTGAAGCTTTCTTT.

Comments on this clonotype: Given a much more abundant clone one base away, this may be a read error. This chain uses TRBV14 with TRBJ1-6, with TRBD1 identical over 8 bases. The CDR3 has 15 residues. Germline CDR1 SGHDN, CDR2 FVKESK. Here the CDR3 DNA reads TGTGCCAGCGGCCAAGCGCAGGGGGCTGGATCACCCCTCCACTTT. Translation gives CASGQAQGAGSPLHF.

The table lists this clonotype with a few counts. The genes are TRBV10-3 and TRBJ2-7; no reliable D call. This CDR3 contains 14 residues. Between the trimmed V and J ends, which lost 4 bases and 0 bases, there was a span of 10 bases. The germline V gene encodes CDR1 ENHRY and CDR2 SYGVKD. CDR3 DNA: TGTGCCATCAGTGGATCAGGCACCTCCTACGAGCAGTACTTC. Translation gives CAISGSGTSYEQYF.

Worth noting for this clonotype: This may stem from a read error, because a much larger clone lies one nucleotide away. V is TRBV28 and J is TRBJ2-1, with D hard to call. Germline V gene data show CDR1 as MDHEN and CDR2 as SYDVKM. The CDR3 covers 16 residues. In DNA, the CDR3 is TGTGCCAGCAGCACACCAACTCGCCGCTCCTACAGTGAGCAGTTCTTC. Translated, it gives CASSTPTRRSYSEQFF.

This clonotype was seen at least ten times. This chain links TRBV6-5 with TRBJ1-1, with a tentative D call TRBD1 (6 bases). The CDR3 has 18 amino acids. CDR1 and CDR2 (germline): MNHEY, SVGAGI. V dropped 2 bases and J dropped 1 base, with 20 bases sitting between them. Written as DNA, the CDR3 is TGTGCCAGCAGTTACCAAAACGCCCCGGCGGGGGCGAACACTGAAGCTTTCTTT. Translating gives CASSYQNAPAGANTEAFF.

A word on this clonotype: A much more abundant neighbour one base away suggests this may be a read error. The gene calls are TRBV6-2 or TRBV6-3 and TRBJ2-7; D is unclear. This CDR3 spans 13 amino acids. Germline V lookup: CDR1 MNHEY, CDR2 SVGEGT. CDR3 bases: TGTGCCAGCAGTCACTCGAGAGGCTTCGAGCAGTACTTC. The encoded protein is CASSHSRGFEQYF.

This clonotype was detected many times. The chain employs TRBV19 and TRBJ2-7; 11 nucleotides align to TRBD2. CDR3 length equals 15 residues. V trimming: 5 bases; J trimming: 7 bases; junction bases outside the gene matches: 10. Germline V gene data show CDR1 as LNHDA and CDR2 as SQIVND (reference sequence). Here the CDR3 reads CASSAELAGVREQYF. The DNA of the CDR3 is TGTGCCAGTAGTGCGGAACTAGCGGGAGTACGGGAGCAGTACTTC.

Worth noting for this clonotype: The junction departs from germline at one end; a sequencing error may be responsible. J is TRBJ2-7 and V is TRBV20-1, with 10 nucleotides matching TRBD2. Looked up from germline, CDR1 is DFQATT and CDR2 is SNEGSKA (reference sequence). CDR3 length: 14 amino acids. The CDR3 region has the DNA TGCAGTGCTAAAGTAGCGGGAGGTATGTACGAGCAGTCCTTC. It is translated as CSAKVAGGMYEQSF.

This clonotype was observed many times. J is TRBJ1-3 and V is TRBV4-3; weak D call: TRBD1 (6 bases). The CDR3 is 16 amino acids. The germline gives CDR1 LGHNA, CDR2 YSLEER. With 3 bases removed from V and 3 bases from J, the gap between germline ends came to 15 bases. The CDR3 region has the DNA TGCGCCAGCAGCCAGGACAGACTACGAAATGGAAACACCATATATTTT. Translating gives CASSQDRLRNGNTIYF.

The table lists this clonotype with a few counts. V gene TRBV12-3 or TRBV12-4 combines with J gene TRBJ2-3; TRBD2 aligns across 14 bases. V trimming: 5 bases; J trimming: 2 bases; junction bases outside the gene matches: 9. The CDR3 length is 18 residues. The CDR3 region is CASSPGTSGSLYTDTQYF. CDR3 nucleotide sequence: TGTGCCAGCAGTCCAGGGACTAGCGGGAGTTTATACACAGATACGCAGTATTTT.

A remark on this clonotype: No conserved phenylalanine or tryptophan is present at the end of the CDR3, so a read error is the likely explanation. The gene calls are TRBV28 and TRBJ2-7; 10 nucleotides line up with TRBD2. The germline gives CDR1 MDHEN, CDR2 SYDVKM. V shed 4 bases and J 3 bases; nucleotides not matched to a gene: 15. The CDR3 has 18 amino acids. DNA of the CDR3: TGTGCCAGCAGTTCCCTAGCGGGAGACAAGGGGAGGTACTACGAGCAGTACCTC. This sequence encodes CASSSLAGDKGRYYEQYL.